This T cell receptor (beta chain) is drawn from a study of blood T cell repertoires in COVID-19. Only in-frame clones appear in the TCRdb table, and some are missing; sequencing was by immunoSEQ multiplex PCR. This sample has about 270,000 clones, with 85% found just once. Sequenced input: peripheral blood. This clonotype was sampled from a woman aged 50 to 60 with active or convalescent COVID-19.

CDR3 coding DNA: TGTGCCAGCAGACTAGAAAGAACAGATACGCAGTATTTT. Amino acids: CASRLERTDTQYF. This chain joins TRBV2 and TRBJ2-3; D may be TRBD2 (5 bases). Trimming cost V 6 bases and J 3 bases, with 10 bases left between them. The CDR3 loop spans 13 amino acids. Per germline, CDR1 SNHLY and CDR2 FYNNEI.